This TCR beta chain was retrieved from a study of blood T cells in healthy people across ages (dated by TCRdb to about 2015). About the full investigation: In model experiments, roughly one uniquely barcoded TCR beta cDNA molecule per two T cells was captured by template switching. The donors were split into four age groups: young (average about 16 years), middle-aged (about 40), aged (approximately 59) and long-lived (under 90). Two additional independent replicas of 1 million unique cDNA reads from the same blood draw were analyzed for two donors (one aged 18 to 30 and one aged 80 or older). To avoid experimental bias, donors of different ages were randomly spread across the sequencing lanes. Age-related changes in TCR beta repertoire diversity were measured in the study by deep sequencing normalized with unique cDNA molecular identifiers. Paper-wide results and their limitations: The long-lived group showed more naive CD4+ T cells, fewer expanded clones and increased TCR diversity than the aged group, suggesting age selection. The percentage of naive T cells measured by flow cytometry correlated strongly with observed TCR beta diversity. Observed TCR beta diversity per million T cells fell roughly linearly with age, and a significant reduction was already apparent by age roughly 40. Donor CMV infection status was unknown, potentially confounding age-related changes in expanded clonotypes. Total diversity estimates from one million sequenced T cells were considered lower bounds and underestimates. Conclusive comparison of naive and antigen-experienced compartments was prevented by the profiling of bulk unsorted PBMCs.

The donors were roughly 40 Caucasian individuals from Russia, aged roughly 6 to 90 years, who were systemically healthy. Each donor gave roughly 9.5 milliliters of peripheral blood, collected into EDTA-treated Vacutainer tubes. Ficoll-Paque density-gradient centrifugation was used to isolate PBMCs, with at least 6.5 million per sample. Trizol reagent was used to extract total RNA from the PBMCs, yielding at least 6 micrograms per sample. For every donor, flow cytometry on a PBMC aliquot measured the percentage of naive CD45RAhigh/CD27high T cells. V drops 3 bases and J drops 1 base, leaving 15 bases in between. In the germline V gene (reference sequence), CDR1 corresponds to MNHEY and CDR2 to SMNVEV. The CDR3 runs 16 amino acids, cysteine and phenylalanine included. The CDR3 DNA has 48 bases and is translated from base 1. Remarks on this clonotype: What antigen it recognizes has not been identified. No base quality values were provided; no much bigger clone lies one nucleotide off.

The method behind the library was 5' RACE. TCRdb shows the sequencer as Illumina HiSeq 2500. A second PCR of roughly 6 to 11 cycles was run with a J-beta primer mix and a sample-barcoded 5' primer. Each TCR beta cDNA molecule received a unique molecular identifier from a template-switch 5' adaptor carrying 12 random nucleotides. At least 3 million CDR3-containing paired-end reads were obtained from each sample. All of the RNA was converted into first-strand cDNA using the Mint cDNA synthesis kit, with a TRBC-specific oligonucleotide serving as the primer. Following uracil-DNA glycosylase treatment, a first 18-cycle PCR with universal primers M1SS and BC2_uni_R was performed on all cDNA. Regarding the original processing steps: Each sample was normalized by randomly selecting 1 million high-quality reads, each carrying a distinct molecular identifier. Instead of being binned into consensus sequences, reads that shared molecular identifiers were thrown out. CDR3 identification, clonotype clustering and error correction used MiTCR with a Q25 quality threshold and the strictest error-elimination algorithm. A nonparametric unseen species model with Euler transformation was used to estimate lower-bound total TCR beta diversity. TCRdb applied fastp at Q25 and MiXCR to the public reads, then kept only in-frame beta chains. Each entry is one CDR3 protein sequence, shown with its most common DNA and genes. TCRdb, rather than the study authors, made the V and J calls. The sample has about 1.8 million distinct CDR3 sequences on record, just under 50% of them singletons. Clones ranked in the top ten supply roughly 2.1% of the sample.

What was sequenced was blood. The sequence links TRBV27 to TRBJ2-5; D gene: possibly TRBD1, on 6 matching bases. The receptor comes from a middle-aged woman in good health. The CDR3 region: CASSLAGAVGQETQYF. The nucleotides read TGTGCCAGCAGTTTGGCAGGGGCCGTGGGCCAAGAGACCCAGTACTTC.